Described below is a single TCR beta chain sequence and its context. The method was immunoSEQ multiplex PCR; TCRdb's version includes in-frame clones alone and lacks a portion of them. The sample lists tens of thousands of clones, roughly 89% occurring once. V lost 3 bases and J lost 4; bases outside the gene matches: 4. Germline-derived CDR1 and CDR2 are LNHDA and SQIVND (reference sequence). The CDR3 contains 15 residues. This sample is drawn from a study of OX40 agonist ivuxolimab in advanced cancers. As for the study in general: Those treated in dose escalation had hepatocellular carcinoma, melanoma, renal cell cancer or head and neck cancer. With a range of roughly 20 to 79, age averaged approximately 54 years, and more than 75% were male.

Any history of autoimmune disease or systemic immunosuppression disqualified patients. The starting material was CD4+ or CD8+ T cells sorted from blood, obtained in a trial of the OX40 agonist ivuxolimab. The sequence was collected from an adult with an advanced solid tumor such as melanoma, head and neck, liver or kidney cancer. The V call is TRBV19, the J call TRBJ2-1; TRBD2 aligns across 9 bases. The CDR3 DNA is TGTGCCAGTAGTATCCAGACTAGCGGTTACAATGAGCAGTTCTTC. It encodes CASSIQTSGYNEQFF.